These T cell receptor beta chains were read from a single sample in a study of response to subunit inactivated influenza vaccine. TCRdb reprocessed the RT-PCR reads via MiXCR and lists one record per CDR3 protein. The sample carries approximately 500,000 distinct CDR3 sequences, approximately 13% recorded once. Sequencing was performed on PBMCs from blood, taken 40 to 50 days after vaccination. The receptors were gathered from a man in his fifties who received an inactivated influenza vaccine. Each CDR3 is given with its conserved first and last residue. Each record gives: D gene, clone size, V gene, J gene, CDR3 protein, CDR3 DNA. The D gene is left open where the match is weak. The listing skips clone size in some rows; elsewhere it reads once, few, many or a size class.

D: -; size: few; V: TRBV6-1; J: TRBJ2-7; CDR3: CASRGRTESYEQYF; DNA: TGTGCCAGCAGAGGTAGGACAGAGTCCTACGAGCAGTACTTC
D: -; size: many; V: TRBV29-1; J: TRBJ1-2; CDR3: CSGDTGGGYTF; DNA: TGCAGCGGGGACACGGGAGGTGGCTACACCTTC
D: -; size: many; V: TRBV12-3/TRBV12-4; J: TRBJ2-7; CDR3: CASSPGTVYEQYF; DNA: TGTGCCAGCAGCCCCGGGACTGTCTACGAGCAGTACTTC
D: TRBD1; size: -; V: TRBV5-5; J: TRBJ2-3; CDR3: CASSLQQGEDTQYF; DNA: TGTGCCAGCAGCTTGCAACAGGGGGAGGATACGCAGTATTTT
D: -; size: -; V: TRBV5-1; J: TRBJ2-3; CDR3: CASSLERAWDTQYF; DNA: TGCGCCAGCAGCTTGGAGCGGGCGTGGGATACGCAGTATTTT
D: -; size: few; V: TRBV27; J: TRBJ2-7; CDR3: CASGGVFEQYF; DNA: TGTGCCAGCGGCGGGGTTTTCGAGCAGTACTTC
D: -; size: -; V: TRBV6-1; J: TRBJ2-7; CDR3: CASSEAKRDRTYEQYF; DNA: TGTGCCAGCAGTGAAGCTAAGCGAGACAGAACCTACGAGCAGTACTTC
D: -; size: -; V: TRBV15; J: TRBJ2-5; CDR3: CATSRDFLETQYF; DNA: TGTGCCACCAGCAGAGATTTCCTGGAGACCCAGTACTTC
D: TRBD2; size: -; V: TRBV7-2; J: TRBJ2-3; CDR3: CASSLGRAGGRDTQYF; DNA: TGTGCCAGCAGCTTAGGCCGAGCGGGGGGTCGAGATACGCAGTATTTT
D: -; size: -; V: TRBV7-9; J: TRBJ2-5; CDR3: CASSPTGRTQYF; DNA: TGTGCCAGCAGCCCCACAGGGAGGACCCAGTACTTC
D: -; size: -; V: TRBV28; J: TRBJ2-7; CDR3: CASSAPFGASSYEQYF; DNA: TGTGCCAGCAGTGCCCCCTTTGGGGCCAGCTCCTACGAGCAGTACTTC
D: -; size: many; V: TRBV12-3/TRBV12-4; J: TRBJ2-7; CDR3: CASSLTGLYEQYF; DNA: TGTGCCAGCAGTTTGACAGGTCTCTACGAGCAGTACTTC
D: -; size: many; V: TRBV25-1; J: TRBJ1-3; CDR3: CASSEWGDSGNTIYF; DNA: TGTGCCAGCAGTGAATGGGGTGACTCTGGAAACACCATATATTTT
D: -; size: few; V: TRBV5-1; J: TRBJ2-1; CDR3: CASSQGVNEQFF; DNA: TGCGCCAGCAGCCAGGGTGTCAATGAGCAGTTCTTC
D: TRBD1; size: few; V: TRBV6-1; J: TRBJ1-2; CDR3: CASSPGQGLYGYTF; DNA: TGTGCCAGCAGTCCGGGACAGGGGTTATACGGCTACACCTTC
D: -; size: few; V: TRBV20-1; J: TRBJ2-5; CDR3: CSALRPYQETQYF; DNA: TGCAGTGCTCTTCGGCCCTACCAAGAGACCCAGTACTTC
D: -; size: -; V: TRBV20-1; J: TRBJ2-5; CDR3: CSATNSNQETQYF; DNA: TGCAGTGCAACCAATAGTAATCAAGAGACCCAGTACTTC
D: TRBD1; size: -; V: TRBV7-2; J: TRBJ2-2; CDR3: CASSLVGTGDAGELFF; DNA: TGTGCCAGCAGCTTAGTGGGGACAGGGGACGCCGGGGAGCTGTTTTTT
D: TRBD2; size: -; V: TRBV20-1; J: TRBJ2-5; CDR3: CSASPTSGYRGETQYF; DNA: TGCAGTGCTAGTCCGACTAGCGGGTACCGAGGGGAGACCCAGTACTTC
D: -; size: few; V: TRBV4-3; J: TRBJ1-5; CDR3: CASSQDRDGLNQPQHF; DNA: TGCGCCAGCAGCCAAGATCGCGACGGGTTAAATCAGCCCCAGCATTTT
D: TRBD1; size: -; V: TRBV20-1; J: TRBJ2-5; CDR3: CSARARDRSQETQYF; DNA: TGCAGTGCTAGAGCCCGGGACAGGTCTCAAGAGACCCAGTACTTC
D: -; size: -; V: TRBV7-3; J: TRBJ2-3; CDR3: CASSSTGFITDTQYF; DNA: TGTGCCAGCAGCTCGACAGGATTTATCACAGATACGCAGTATTTT
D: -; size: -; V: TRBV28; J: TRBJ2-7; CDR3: CASSGQWAHEQYF; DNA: TGTGCCAGCAGCGGACAGTGGGCCCACGAGCAGTACTTC
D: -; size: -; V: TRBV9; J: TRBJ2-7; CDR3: CASSVAPKGEQYF; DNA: TGTGCCAGCAGCGTAGCTCCGAAGGGCGAGCAGTACTTC
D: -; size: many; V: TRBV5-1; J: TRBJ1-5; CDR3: CASSFRGNQPQHF; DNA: TGCGCCAGCAGCTTCAGAGGGAATCAGCCCCAGCATTTT
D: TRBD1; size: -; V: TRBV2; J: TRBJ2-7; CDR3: CASSLGQGAISYEQYF; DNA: TGTGCCAGCAGCCTCGGACAGGGGGCTATCTCCTACGAGCAGTACTTC
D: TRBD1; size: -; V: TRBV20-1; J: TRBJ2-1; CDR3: CSARDRDRGWGNEQFF; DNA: TGCAGTGCTAGAGATAGGGACAGGGGTTGGGGAAATGAGCAGTTCTTC
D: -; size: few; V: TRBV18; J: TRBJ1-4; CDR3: CASSPVGGTYNEKLFF; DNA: TGTGCCAGCTCACCCGTCGGGGGGACATACAATGAAAAACTGTTTTTT
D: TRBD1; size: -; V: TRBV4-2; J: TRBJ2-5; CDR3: CASSQTGTGETQYF; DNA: TGTGCCAGCAGCCAAACCGGGACAGGCGAGACCCAGTACTTC
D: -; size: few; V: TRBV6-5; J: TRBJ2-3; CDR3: CASFQDTDTQYF; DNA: TGTGCCAGCTTCCAGGACACAGATACGCAGTATTTT
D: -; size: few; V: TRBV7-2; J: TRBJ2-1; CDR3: CASSPRPSTNEQFF; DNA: TGTGCCAGCAGCCCCCGACCGAGTACAAATGAGCAGTTCTTC
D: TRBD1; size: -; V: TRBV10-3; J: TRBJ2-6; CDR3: CAISESRTGGSGANVLTF; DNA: TGTGCCATCAGTGAGTCTAGGACAGGGGGCTCTGGGGCCAACGTCCTGACTTTC
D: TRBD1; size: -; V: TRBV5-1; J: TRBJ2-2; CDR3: CASTFLPGQGGETGELFF; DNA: TGCGCCAGCACCTTCCTTCCGGGACAGGGGGGTGAAACCGGGGAGCTGTTTTTT
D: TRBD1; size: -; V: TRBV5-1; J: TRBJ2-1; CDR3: CASSGDRTYNEQFF; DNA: TGCGCCAGCAGCGGGGACAGGACCTACAATGAGCAGTTCTTC
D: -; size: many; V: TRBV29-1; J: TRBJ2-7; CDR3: CSGIPTDSYEQYF; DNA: TGCAGCGGGATTCCGACCGATTCCTACGAGCAGTACTTC
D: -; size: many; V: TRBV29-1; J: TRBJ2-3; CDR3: CSFWVRGSTDTQYF; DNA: TGCAGCTTTTGGGTTCGGGGAAGCACAGATACGCAGTATTTT
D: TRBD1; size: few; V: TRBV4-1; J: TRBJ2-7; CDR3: CASSQPGQGPYEQYF; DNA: TGCGCCAGCAGCCAACCGGGACAGGGTCCCTACGAGCAGTACTTC
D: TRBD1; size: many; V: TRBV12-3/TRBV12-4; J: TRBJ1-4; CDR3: CASRLGTGTEKLFF; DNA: TGTGCCAGCAGACTGGGGACAGGGACTGAAAAACTGTTTTTT
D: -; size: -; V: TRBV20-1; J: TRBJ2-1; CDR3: CSARFQRPNEQFF; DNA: TGCAGTGCTAGGTTCCAGCGGCCCAATGAGCAGTTCTTC
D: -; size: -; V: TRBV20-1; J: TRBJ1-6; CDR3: CSAREQVNSPLHF; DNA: TGCAGTGCTAGAGAACAGGTTAATTCACCCCTCCACTTT
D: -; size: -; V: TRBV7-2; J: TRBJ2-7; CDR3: CASSWQSGLVTYEQYF; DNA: TGTGCCAGCAGCTGGCAGTCCGGGCTCGTAACCTACGAGCAGTACTTC
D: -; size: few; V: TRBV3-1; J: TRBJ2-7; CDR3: CACCQEASFTYEQYF; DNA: TGTGCCTGCTGCCAAGAGGCGTCTTTTACCTACGAGCAGTACTTC
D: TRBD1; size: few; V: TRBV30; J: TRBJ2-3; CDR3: CAQRTGGATDTQYF; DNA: TGTGCCCAGAGGACAGGGGGCGCGACAGATACGCAGTATTTT
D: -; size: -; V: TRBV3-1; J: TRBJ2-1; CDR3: CASPQTAYNEQFF; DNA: TGTGCCAGCCCCCAGACAGCCTACAATGAGCAGTTCTTC
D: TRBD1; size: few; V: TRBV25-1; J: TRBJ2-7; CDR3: CARDAGTGNYEQYF; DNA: TGTGCCAGAGATGCCGGGACAGGTAATTACGAGCAGTACTTC
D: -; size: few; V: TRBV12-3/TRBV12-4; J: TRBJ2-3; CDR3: CASETRGTDTQYF; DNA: TGTGCCAGCGAAACTAGAGGGACAGATACGCAGTATTTT
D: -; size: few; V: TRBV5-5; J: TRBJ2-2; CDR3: CASSFQGGGELFF; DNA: TGTGCCAGCAGCTTTCAGGGGGGCGGGGAGCTGTTTTTT
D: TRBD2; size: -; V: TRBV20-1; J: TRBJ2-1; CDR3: CSAREAGGYNEQFF; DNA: TGCAGTGCTAGAGAGGCGGGGGGGTACAATGAGCAGTTCTTC
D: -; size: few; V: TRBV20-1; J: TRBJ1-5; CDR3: CSAMQSSSNQPQHF; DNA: TGCAGTGCCATGCAGTCGTCTAGCAATCAGCCCCAGCATTTT
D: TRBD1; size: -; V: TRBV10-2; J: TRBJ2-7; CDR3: CASSEEGAFEQYF; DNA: TGCGCCAGCAGTGAAGAGGGGGCGTTCGAGCAGTACTTC
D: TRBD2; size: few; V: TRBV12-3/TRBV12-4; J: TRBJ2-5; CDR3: CASSLIPSGSGETQYF; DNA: TGTGCCAGCAGTTTAATCCCTAGCGGGAGCGGAGAGACCCAGTACTTC
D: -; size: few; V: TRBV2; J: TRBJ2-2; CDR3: CASSERQGRFGELFF; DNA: TGTGCCAGCAGTGAAAGGCAGGGTCGTTTCGGGGAGCTGTTTTTT
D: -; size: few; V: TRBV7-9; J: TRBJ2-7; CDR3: CASSPVGGGIRSYEQYF; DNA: TGTGCCAGCAGCCCCGTGGGGGGAGGAATCCGCTCCTACGAGCAGTACTTC
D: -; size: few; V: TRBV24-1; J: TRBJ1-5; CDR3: CATSFSGNQPQHF; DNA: TGTGCCACCAGTTTTTCGGGGAATCAGCCCCAGCATTTT
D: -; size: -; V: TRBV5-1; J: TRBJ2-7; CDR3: CASSLASSPSTYEQYF; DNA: TGCGCCAGCAGCTTGGCCTCGTCCCCTTCTACCTACGAGCAGTACTTC